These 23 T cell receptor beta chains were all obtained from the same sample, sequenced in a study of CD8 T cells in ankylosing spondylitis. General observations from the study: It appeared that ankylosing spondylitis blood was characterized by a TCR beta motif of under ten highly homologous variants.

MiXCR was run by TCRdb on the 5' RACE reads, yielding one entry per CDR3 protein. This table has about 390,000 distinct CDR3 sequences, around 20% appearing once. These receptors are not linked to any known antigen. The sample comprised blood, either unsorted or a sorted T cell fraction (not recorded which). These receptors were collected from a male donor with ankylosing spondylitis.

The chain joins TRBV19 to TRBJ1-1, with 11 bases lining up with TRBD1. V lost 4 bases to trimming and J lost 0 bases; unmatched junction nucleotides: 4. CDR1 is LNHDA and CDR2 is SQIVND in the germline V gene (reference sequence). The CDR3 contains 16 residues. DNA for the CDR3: TGTGCCAGTAGTAAAGGGACAGGGGGAATGAACACTGAAGCTTTCTTT. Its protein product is CASSKGTGGMNTEAFF.

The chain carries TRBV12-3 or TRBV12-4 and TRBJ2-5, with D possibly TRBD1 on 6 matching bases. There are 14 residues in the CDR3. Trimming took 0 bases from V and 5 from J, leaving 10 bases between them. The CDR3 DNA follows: TGTGCCAGCAGTTTAGCGCGACAGGCGGAGACCCAGTACTTC. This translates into CASSLARQAETQYF.

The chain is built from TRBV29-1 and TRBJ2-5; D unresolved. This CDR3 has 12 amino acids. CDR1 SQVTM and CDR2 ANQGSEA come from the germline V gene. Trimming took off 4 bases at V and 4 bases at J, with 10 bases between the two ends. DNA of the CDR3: TGCAGCGTTGGTACTCAACGAGAGACCCAGTACTTC. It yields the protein CSVGTQRETQYF.

The CDR3, as DNA: TGTGCCAGCACCCGGGGGCTAGCGGGAGACTACGAGCAGTACTTC. Amino acids: CASTRGLAGDYEQYF. The rearrangement uses TRBV3-1 and TRBJ2-7, with 10 bases lining up with TRBD2. Germline CDR1 and CDR2: LGHDT and YNNKEL (reference sequence). The CDR3 runs to 15 residues. The V gene end was trimmed by 7 bases and the J gene end by 3 bases; junction bases not matched to a gene: 9.

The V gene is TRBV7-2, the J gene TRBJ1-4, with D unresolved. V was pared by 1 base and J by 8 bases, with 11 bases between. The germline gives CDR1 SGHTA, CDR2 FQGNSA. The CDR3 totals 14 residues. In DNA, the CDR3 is TGTGCCAGCAGCTTAGGGAGGGTTAGGGAAAAACTGTTTTTT. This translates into CASSLGRVREKLFF.

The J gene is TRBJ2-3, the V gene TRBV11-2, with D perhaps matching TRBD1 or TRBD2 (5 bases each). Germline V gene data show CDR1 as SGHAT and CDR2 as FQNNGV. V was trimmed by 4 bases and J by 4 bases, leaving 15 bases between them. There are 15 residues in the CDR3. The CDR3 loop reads CASSSLGPNSDTQYF. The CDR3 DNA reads TGTGCCAGCAGCTCCCTGGGACCCAACTCAGATACGCAGTATTTT.

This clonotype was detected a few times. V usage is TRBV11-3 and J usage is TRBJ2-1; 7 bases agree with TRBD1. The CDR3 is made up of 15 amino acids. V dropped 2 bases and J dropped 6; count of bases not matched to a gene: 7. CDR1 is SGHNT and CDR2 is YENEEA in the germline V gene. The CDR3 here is CASSLSTGLVNEQFF. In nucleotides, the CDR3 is TGTGCCAGCAGCTTATCGACAGGGTTGGTCAATGAGCAGTTCTTC. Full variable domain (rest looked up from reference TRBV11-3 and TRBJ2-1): EAGVVQSPRYKIIEKKQPVAFWCNPISGHNTLYWYLQNLGQGPELLIRYENEEAVDDSQLPKDRFSAERLKGVDSTLKIQPAELGDSAVYLCASSLSTGLVNEQFFGPGTRLTVL.

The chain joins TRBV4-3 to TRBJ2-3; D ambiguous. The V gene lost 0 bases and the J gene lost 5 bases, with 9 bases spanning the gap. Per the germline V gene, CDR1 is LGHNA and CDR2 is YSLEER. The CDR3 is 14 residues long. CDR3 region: CASSQDTGRDTQYF. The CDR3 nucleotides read TGCGCCAGCAGCCAAGATACTGGGCGAGATACGCAGTATTTT.

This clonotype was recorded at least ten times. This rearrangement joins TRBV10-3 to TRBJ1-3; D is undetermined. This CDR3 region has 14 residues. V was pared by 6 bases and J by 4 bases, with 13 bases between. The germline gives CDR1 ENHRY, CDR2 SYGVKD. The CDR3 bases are TGTGCCATCAGCCGTGACTACCAGGGAAACACCATATATTTT. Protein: CAISRDYQGNTIYF.

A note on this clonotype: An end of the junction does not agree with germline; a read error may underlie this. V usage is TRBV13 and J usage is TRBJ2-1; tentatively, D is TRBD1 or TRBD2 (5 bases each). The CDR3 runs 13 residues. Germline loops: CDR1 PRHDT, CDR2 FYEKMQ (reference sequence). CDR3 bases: TGCGCATCCGGGACCAATCCCTACAATGAGCAGTTCTTC. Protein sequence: CASGTNPYNEQFF.

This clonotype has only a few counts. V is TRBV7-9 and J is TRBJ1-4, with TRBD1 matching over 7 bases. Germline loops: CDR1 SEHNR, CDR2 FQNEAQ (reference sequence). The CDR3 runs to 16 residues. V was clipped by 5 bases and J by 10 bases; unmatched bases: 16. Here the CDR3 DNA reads TGTGCCAGCAGCCCAGCGACAGGGCTAGTATCTGCAAAACTGTTTTTT. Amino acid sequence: CASSPATGLVSAKLFF.

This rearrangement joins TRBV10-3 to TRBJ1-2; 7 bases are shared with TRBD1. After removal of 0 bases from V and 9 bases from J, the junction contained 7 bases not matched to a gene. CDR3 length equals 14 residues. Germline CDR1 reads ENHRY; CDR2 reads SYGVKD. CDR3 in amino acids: CAISESGQLHRYTF. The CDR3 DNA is TGTGCCATCAGTGAGTCGGGACAGTTGCATCGCTACACCTTC.

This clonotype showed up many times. DNA for the CDR3: TGCGCCAGCAGCTTGGGCAGTCCCCAAGAGACCCAGTACTTC. Its translation is CASSLGSPQETQYF. The chain recombines TRBV5-1 with TRBJ2-5; D gene unclear. Deletions cut 0 bases from V and 1 base from J, with 7 bases between. Germline loops: CDR1 SGHRS, CDR2 YFSETQ. The CDR3 consists of 14 residues.

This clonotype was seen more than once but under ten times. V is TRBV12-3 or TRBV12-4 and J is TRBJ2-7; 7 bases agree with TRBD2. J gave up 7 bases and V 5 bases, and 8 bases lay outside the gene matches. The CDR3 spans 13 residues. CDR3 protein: CASSRDYRSEQYF. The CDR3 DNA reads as TGTGCCAGCAGTCGGGACTACCGATCGGAGCAGTACTTC.

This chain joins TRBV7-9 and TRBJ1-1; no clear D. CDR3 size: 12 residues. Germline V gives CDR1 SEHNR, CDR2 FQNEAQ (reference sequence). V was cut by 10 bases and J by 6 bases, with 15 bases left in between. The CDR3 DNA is TGTGCCATCCGGCGGGGAGAGGCTGAAGCTTTCTTT. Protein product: CAIRRGEAEAFF.

The CDR3 reads CASSPSREGNQPQHF. The CDR3 nucleotides read TGTGCCAGCAGTCCCAGCCGGGAGGGCAATCAGCCCCAGCATTTT. The chain recombines TRBV12-3 or TRBV12-4 with TRBJ1-5; D not certain. The CDR3 runs to 15 residues. V lost 5 bases to trimming and J lost 2 bases, with 13 bases between them.

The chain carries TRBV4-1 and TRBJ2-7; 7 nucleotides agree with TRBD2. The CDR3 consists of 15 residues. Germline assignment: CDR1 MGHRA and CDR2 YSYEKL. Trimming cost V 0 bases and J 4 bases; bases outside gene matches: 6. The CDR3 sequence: CASSQDFTSAYEQYF. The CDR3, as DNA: TGCGCCAGCAGCCAAGATTTTACTAGCGCGTACGAGCAGTACTTC.

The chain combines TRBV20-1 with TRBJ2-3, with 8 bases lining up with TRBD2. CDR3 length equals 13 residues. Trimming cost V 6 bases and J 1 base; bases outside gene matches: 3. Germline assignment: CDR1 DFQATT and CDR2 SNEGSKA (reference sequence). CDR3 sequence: CSAATSGTDTQYF. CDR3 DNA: TGCAGTGCCGCGACTAGCGGCACAGATACGCAGTATTTT.

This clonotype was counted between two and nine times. CDR3 sequence (DNA): TGTGCCAGCAGCCCTGACCTCGGTTACAATGAGCAGTTCTTC. Its protein product is CASSPDLGYNEQFF. J is TRBJ2-1 and V is TRBV7-3, with D uncertain. Trimming removed 5 bases at V and 4 bases at J, with 12 bases between. Germline CDR1 and CDR2: SGHTA and FQGTGA. The length of the CDR3 is 14 residues.

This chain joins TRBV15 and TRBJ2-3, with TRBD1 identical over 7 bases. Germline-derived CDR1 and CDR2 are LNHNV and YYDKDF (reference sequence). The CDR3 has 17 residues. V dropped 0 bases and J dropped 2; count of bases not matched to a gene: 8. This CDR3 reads CATSRDTRTGNTDTQYF. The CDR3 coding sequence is TGTGCCACCAGCAGAGACACGAGGACAGGAAACACAGATACGCAGTATTTT.

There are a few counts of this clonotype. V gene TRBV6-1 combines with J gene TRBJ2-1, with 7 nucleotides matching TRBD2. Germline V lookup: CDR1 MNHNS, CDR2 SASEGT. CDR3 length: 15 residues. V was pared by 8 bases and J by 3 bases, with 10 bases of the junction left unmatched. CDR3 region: CASRKDRDYYNEQFF. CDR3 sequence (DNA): TGTGCCAGCCGGAAGGATCGGGACTACTACAATGAGCAGTTCTTC.

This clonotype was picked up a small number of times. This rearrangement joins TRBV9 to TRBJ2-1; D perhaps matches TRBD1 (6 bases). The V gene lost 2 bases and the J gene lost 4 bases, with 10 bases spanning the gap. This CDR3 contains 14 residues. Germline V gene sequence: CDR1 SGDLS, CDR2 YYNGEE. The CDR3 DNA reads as TGTGCCAGCAGCGTCCGGGACAATTACAATGAGCAGTTCTTC. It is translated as CASSVRDNYNEQFF.

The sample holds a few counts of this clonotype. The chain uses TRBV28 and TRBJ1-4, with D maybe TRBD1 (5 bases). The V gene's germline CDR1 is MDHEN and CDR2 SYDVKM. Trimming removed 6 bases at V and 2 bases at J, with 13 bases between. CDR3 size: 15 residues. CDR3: CASRQAGNTNEKLFF. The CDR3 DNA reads TGTGCCAGCAGACAGGCCGGGAACACTAATGAAAAACTGTTTTTT.